This T cell receptor (beta chain) appears in the sequencing data of a study of cytomegalovirus exposure and HLA in healthy donors. Overall study findings and caveats: A list of approximately 160 TCR beta chains associated with cytomegalovirus was given.

With regard to this clone: Its target is unknown.

PCR primers comprised 60 Vbeta and 13 Jbeta primers. Sequencing used immunoSEQ multiplex PCR; TCRdb keeps in-frame clones, though not all of them. Of 150,000 or so clones in the sample, around 80% were seen once. The V and J ends lost 3 bases and 2 bases respectively, with 10 bases between them. The germline V gene encodes CDR1 LNHDA and CDR2 SQIVND (reference sequence). The CDR3 is 14 residues long. The gene calls are TRBV19 and TRBJ1-1; D remains unclear. The receptor was derived from a middle-aged man in good health and CMV-seropositive. The sequencing input was PBMCs. The CDR3 loop is CASSMEGRNTEAFF. The CDR3 bases are TGTGCCAGTAGTATGGAGGGCAGAAACACTGAAGCTTTCTTT.